The clone carrying this T cell receptor (beta chain) has only one observation. The CDR3 runs 19 residues. Germline V gene lookup returns CDR1 SGHRS and CDR2 YFSETQ. V dropped 0 bases and J dropped 3; count of bases not matched to a gene: 13. Assay used: immunoSEQ multiplex PCR; TCRdb lists only in-frame clones, some missing. The sample holds approximately 70,000 clones, 86% seen once. The data were obtained in a study of OX40 agonist ivuxolimab in advanced cancers. The chain recombines TRBV5-1 with TRBJ2-7; TRBD2 aligns across 12 bases. This TCR derives from an adult with an advanced solid tumor such as melanoma, head and neck, liver or kidney cancer. Sequencing was performed on CD4+ or CD8+ T cells sorted from blood, taken in a trial of the OX40 agonist ivuxolimab. CDR3 DNA sequence: TGCGCCAGCAGCTTGGAAACTAGCGGGGGGTATTTATTAAGCTACGAGCAGTACTTC. The encoded protein is CASSLETSGGYLLSYEQYF. Combining the CDR3 with reference TRBV5-1 and TRBJ2-7 gives the whole variable domain KAGVTQTPRYLIKTRGQQVTLSCSPISGHRSVSWYQQTPGQGLQFLFEYFSETQRNKGNFPGRFSGRQFSNSRSEMNVSTLELGDSALYLCASSLETSGGYLLSYEQYFGPGTRLTVT.